This passage covers 7 T cell receptor beta chains from one sample sequenced in a study of blood T cell repertoires in COVID-19 (dated by TCRdb to the early 2020s). The method behind the library was the immunoSEQ multiplex PCR assay. This is the immuneACCESS table as TCRdb keeps it, with only in-frame sequences that have V and J called. A part of the clones is gone; compared with another copy, unresolved V genes explain less than half, and the rest is unexplained. This sample holds more than 250,000 clones; about 87% were observed only once. The ten biggest clones cover approximately 6% of the sample. The sequencing input was peripheral blood. These receptor sequences come from a woman aged 45-60 years with COVID-19, enrolled during active disease.

This chain joins TRBV10-1 and TRBJ1-1; TRBD1 is a possible D gene (6 bases). The V and J ends lost 8 bases and 10 bases respectively, with 20 bases between them. Germline CDR1 reads WNHNN; CDR2 reads SYGVQD (reference sequence). The CDR3 loop spans 13 amino acids. The DNA of the CDR3 is TGCGCCAGCCGACAGGACTCCAGTAGATTAGCTTTCTTT. Its protein is CASRQDSSRLAFF.

V gene TRBV18 combines with J gene TRBJ2-5; D not certain. This CDR3 region has 13 residues. V was trimmed by 3 bases and J by 5 bases, leaving 10 bases between them. Germline V gives CDR1 KGHSH, CDR2 LQKENI. The CDR3 region is CASSPGPGETQYF. CDR3 bases: TGTGCCAGCTCACCGGGCCCTGGTGAGACCCAGTACTTC.

This clone was recorded once. V and J are TRBV30 and TRBJ2-1, with TRBD2 matching 7 bases. The germline gives CDR1 GTSNPN, CDR2 SVGIG (reference sequence). The CDR3 has 16 amino acids. Trimming removed 5 bases from V and 8 bases from J; junction bases left unmatched: 18. Here the CDR3 DNA reads TGTGCCTGGCGGCCCCTGGGGGAGCGGGATGCGGATGAGCAGTTCTTC. Encoded protein: CAWRPLGERDADEQFF. The variable domain in full, completed from reference TRBV30 and TRBJ2-1, reads SQTIHQWPATLVQPVGSPLSLECTVEGTSNPNLYWYRQAAGRGLQLLFYSVGIGQISSEVPQNLSASRPQDRQFILSSKKLLLSDSGFYLCAWRPLGERDADEQFFGPGTRLTVL.

The chain uses TRBV14 and TRBJ1-5, with a possible D match to TRBD1 (5 bases). Germline values: CDR1 SGHDN, CDR2 FVKESK. V shed 4 bases and J shed 7 bases, with 20 bases lying between them. The CDR3 loop spans 16 amino acids. The DNA of the CDR3 is TGTGCCAGCAGCCCATCTTGGACACTACCGAAACAGCCCCAGCATTTT. The encoded protein is CASSPSWTLPKQPQHF.

The V call is TRBV29-1, the J call TRBJ1-2; no reliable D call. Deletions cut 7 bases from V and 7 bases from J, with 19 bases between. Germline CDR1 and CDR2: SQVTM and ANQGSEA. The CDR3 has 13 residues. The CDR3 sequence: CSAQPGMDIGYTF. CDR3 coding DNA: TGCAGCGCTCAGCCGGGTATGGATATTGGCTACACCTTC.

The V and J genes are TRBV7-2 and TRBJ2-7, with 11 positions matching TRBD2. V lost 2 bases, J lost 5 bases, and 2 bases stayed unmatched. Germline V gene lookup returns CDR1 SGHTA and CDR2 FQGNSA. The CDR3 totals 14 residues. CDR3 loop: CASSLRTSGHEQYF. The CDR3 DNA reads as TGTGCCAGCAGCTTAAGGACTAGCGGGCACGAGCAGTACTTC. The full variable domain, its missing parts supplied by reference TRBV7-2 and TRBJ2-7, is GAGVSQSPSNKVTEKGKDVELRCDPISGHTALYWYRQSLGQGLEFLIYFQGNSAPDKSGLPSDRFSAERTGGSVSTLTIQRTQQEDSAVYLCASSLRTSGHEQYFGPGTRLTVT.

The rearrangement links TRBV18 to TRBJ2-7; TRBD2 aligns across 7 bases. The V gene end was trimmed by 2 bases and the J gene end by 0 bases; junction bases not matched to a gene: 1. The CDR3 length is 14 residues. In germline, CDR1 is KGHSH, CDR2 LQKENI. CDR3 protein: CASSPGLVSYEQYF. The CDR3 DNA sequence: TGTGCCAGCTCACCAGGACTAGTCTCCTACGAGCAGTACTTC.